The entry below describes one T cell receptor (beta chain). Using immunoSEQ multiplex PCR, the repertoire was profiled, and TCRdb retains in-frame clones only, with some absent. The table records 1,400,000 or so clones, 98% of them present only once. The record originates from a study of shared clonotypes between healthy human individuals. The V end was cut by 5 bases, the J end by 3 bases, with 13 bases between. Germline CDR1 and CDR2: MDHEN and SYDVKM. The CDR3 runs 14 residues. The gene calls are TRBV28 and TRBJ1-1; the D gene is possibly TRBD1 (5 bases). The TCR was taken from a man younger than 40 in good health. The source material was naive CD4+ T cells sorted from blood. Subset in this sample: CD45RA+ positively selected. The DNA of the CDR3 is TGTGCCAGCAGTCCTGCTTGGGGGGACACTGAAGCTTTCTTT. Translation gives CASSPAWGDTEAFF.